This T cell receptor (beta chain) derives from a study of CD8+ T cells in alopecia areata. Study results and limitations: Normal scalp had lower clonality than lesional scalp, with alopecia totalis/universalis lesions showing this most strongly.

cDNA serving as the sequencing template came from extracted, reverse transcribed RNA. Data came from immunoSEQ multiplex PCR; TCRdb stores just in-frame clones and leaves some out. Found here are fewer than 100,000 clones, less than 50% of them singletons; the top ten hold approximately 0.79%. The germline V gene encodes CDR1 MDHEN and CDR2 SYDVKM. Deletions cut 5 bases from V and 8 bases from J, with 14 bases between. CDR3 length: 13 amino acids. A word on this clone: No antigen is known for it.

Researchers gathered lesional scalp punch biopsies and peripheral blood from patients with alopecia areata. The chain employs TRBV28 and TRBJ2-3; D might be TRBD1 (6 bases). Sample: CD4+ T cells sorted from blood. The sequence was collected from a human donor with alopecia areata. For the CDR3, the DNA is TGTGCCAGCAGTCCAAATGTCAGGGGTACGCAGTATTTT. Protein product: CASSPNVRGTQYF.